Reported below is one T cell receptor beta chain. Using immunoSEQ multiplex PCR, the repertoire was profiled, and TCRdb retains in-frame clones only, with some absent. The sample shows around 230,000 clones, around 83% of them seen only once. This sample was included in a study of blood T cell repertoires in COVID-19. The wider study: T cells, B-cell-depleted T cells, or PBMCs supplied cDNA or gDNA.

The V gene's germline CDR1 is MNHEY and CDR2 SVGEGT. Trimming pared 0 bases from V and 8 bases from J, leaving 9 bases between. This CDR3 is 13 amino acids long. The chain recombines TRBV6-2 or TRBV6-3 with TRBJ2-3; perhaps TRBD2 as D (7 bases). The receptor was derived from a middle-aged man who had recovered from COVID-19. Sequencing was done on a sample of peripheral blood. The CDR3 DNA is TGTGCCAGCAGTTACTCGGGAGGGGGTACGCAGTATTTT. Translated, it gives CASSYSGGGTQYF.